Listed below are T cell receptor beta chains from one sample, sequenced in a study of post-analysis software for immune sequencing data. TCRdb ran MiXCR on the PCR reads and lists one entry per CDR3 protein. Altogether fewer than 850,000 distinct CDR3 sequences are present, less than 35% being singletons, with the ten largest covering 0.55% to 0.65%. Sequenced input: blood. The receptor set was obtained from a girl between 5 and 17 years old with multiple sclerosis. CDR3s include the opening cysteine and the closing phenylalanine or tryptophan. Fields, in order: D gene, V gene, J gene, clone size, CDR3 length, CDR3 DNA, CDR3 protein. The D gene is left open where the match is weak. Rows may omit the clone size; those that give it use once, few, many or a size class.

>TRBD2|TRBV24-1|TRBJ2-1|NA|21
TGTGCCACCAGTGATGCGCAAATCGGGCTAGCGGGGACCAGCTCCTACAATGAGCAGTTCTTC
CATSDAQIGLAGTSSYNEQFF
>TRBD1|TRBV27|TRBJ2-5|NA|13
TGTGCCAGCAGTTTCCGACAGGGAGAGACCCAGTACTTC
CASSFRQGETQYF
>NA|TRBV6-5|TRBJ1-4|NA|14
TGTGCCAGCAGAAAGCGGGGGTCGAATGAAAAACTGTTTTTT
CASRKRGSNEKLFF
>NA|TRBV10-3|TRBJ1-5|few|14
TGTGCCATCAGTGATCGGGCAGGGGCCCTTGGGTTGCATTTT
CAISDRAGALGLHF
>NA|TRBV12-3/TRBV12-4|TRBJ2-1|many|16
TGTGCCAGCAGTCTTCTGGGGGTCGCCTCCTACAATGAGCAGTTCTTC
CASSLLGVASYNEQFF
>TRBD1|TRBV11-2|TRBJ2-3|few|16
TGTGCCAGCAGCCCAACCCGGACAGGGGGCGCAGATACGCAGTATTTT
CASSPTRTGGADTQYF
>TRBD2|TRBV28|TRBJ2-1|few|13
TGTGCCAGCAGTTTACCCCGGGGGGGTGAGCAGTTCTTC
CASSLPRGGEQFF
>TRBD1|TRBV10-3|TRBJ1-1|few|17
TGTGCCATCAGTGCTACTACAGGGGGCCTTGGGAACACTGAAGCTTTCTTT
CAISATTGGLGNTEAFF
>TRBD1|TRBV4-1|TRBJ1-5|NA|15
TGCGCCAGCAGCCAAGAATGGCAGGGGGAGAAGCCCCAGCATTTT
CASSQEWQGEKPQHF
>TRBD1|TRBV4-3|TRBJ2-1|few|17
TGCGCCAGCAGCCAAGATCGGGGGACAGGCACCAACAATGAGCAGTTCTTC
CASSQDRGTGTNNEQFF
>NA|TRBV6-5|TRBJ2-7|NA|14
TGTGCCAGCAGTTACTCGGCAGATTCCTACGAGCAGTACTTC
CASSYSADSYEQYF
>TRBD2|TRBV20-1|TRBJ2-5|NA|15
TGCAGTGCTAGAGAGGGACTAGCGGGAGGAGAGACCCAGTACTTC
CSAREGLAGGETQYF
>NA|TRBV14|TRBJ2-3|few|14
TGTGCCAGCAGCCAAGATGACTGGGGAACCCGGAAGTATTTT
CASSQDDWGTRKYF
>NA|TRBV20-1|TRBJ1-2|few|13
TGCAGTGCTGCCGGGGGCAATACCTATGGCTACACCTTC
CSAAGGNTYGYTF
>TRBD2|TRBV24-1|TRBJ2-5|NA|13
TGTGCCACGGGTACTAGCGGACAAGAGACCCAGTACTTC
CATGTSGQETQYF
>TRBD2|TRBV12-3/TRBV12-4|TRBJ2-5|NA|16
TGTGCCAGCAGTATAGAGCTAGCGGGGGGGTCGGAGACCCAGTACTTC
CASSIELAGGSETQYF
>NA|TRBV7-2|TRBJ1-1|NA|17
TGTGCCAGCAGCCCAGCGGCGAGGGGGGGTTTGGACACTGAAGCTTTCTTT
CASSPAARGGLDTEAFF
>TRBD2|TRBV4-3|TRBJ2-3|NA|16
TGCGCCAGCAGCCAAGACGGGGCGGGAGACCCAGATACGCAGTATTTT
CASSQDGAGDPDTQYF
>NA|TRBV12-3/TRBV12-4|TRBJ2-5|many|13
TGTGCCAGCAGTTTAGGCAGGGTGGAGACCCAGTACTTC
CASSLGRVETQYF
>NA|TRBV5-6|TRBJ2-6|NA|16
TGTGCCAGCAGCTTGGACAGGTCCTCTGGGGCCAACGTCCTGACTTTC
CASSLDRSSGANVLTF
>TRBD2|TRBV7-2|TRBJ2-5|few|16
TGTGCCAGCAGCTTAGAGGGACTAGCATCCGGGGAGACCCAGTACTTC
CASSLEGLASGETQYF
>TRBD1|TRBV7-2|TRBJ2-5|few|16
TGTGCCAGCAGCTCCTCGACAGGGTCGGGCCAAGAGACCCAGTACTTC
CASSSSTGSGQETQYF
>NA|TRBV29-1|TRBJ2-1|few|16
TGCAGCGCCTGGGACGTGGGACTGGGCTCCTACAATGAGCAGTTCTTC
CSAWDVGLGSYNEQFF
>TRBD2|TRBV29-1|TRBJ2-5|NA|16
TGCAGCGTTGATGCTAGCGGGAGGGCCGGTCTGGAGACCCAGTACTTC
CSVDASGRAGLETQYF
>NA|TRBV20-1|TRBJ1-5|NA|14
TGCAGTGCTAGAGATGGTGTAAAATTACAGCCCCAGCATTTT
CSARDGVKLQPQHF
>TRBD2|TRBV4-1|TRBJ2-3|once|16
TGCGCCAGCAGCCCAAGCCGACTAGCGGGCACAGATACGCAGTATTTT
CASSPSRLAGTDTQYF
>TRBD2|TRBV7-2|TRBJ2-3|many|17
TGTGCCAGCAGCTTCGAAGCCCTCCGGGGAGGGCGAGATACGCAGTATTTT
CASSFEALRGGRDTQYF
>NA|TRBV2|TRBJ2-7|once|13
TGTGCCGGCAGTAGGACAGTCTCCTACGAGCAGTACTTC
CAGSRTVSYEQYF
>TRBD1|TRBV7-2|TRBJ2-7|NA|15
TGTGCCAGCAGCTTTACAGGGGGTACCCATTGGGCGCAGTACTTC
CASSFTGGTHWAQYF
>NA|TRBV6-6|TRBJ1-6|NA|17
TGTGCCAGCAGGGGAAGGGGAAATAGGGGCTATAATTCACCCCTCCACTTT
CASRGRGNRGYNSPLHF
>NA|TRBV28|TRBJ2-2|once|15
TGTGCCAGCAGCCAAGATAACAGGGATAGCGGGGAGCTGTTTTTT
CASSQDNRDSGELFF
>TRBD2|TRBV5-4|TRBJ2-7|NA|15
TGTGCCAGCAGCTTGCAAATAGCGGGGGGCTACGAGCAGTACTTC
CASSLQIAGGYEQYF
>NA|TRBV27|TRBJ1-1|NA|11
TGTGCCAGCAAAGGGGTGGCTGAAGCTTTCTTT
CASKGVAEAFF
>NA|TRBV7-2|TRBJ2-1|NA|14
TGTGCCAGCAGCTTAGTTCAGGGCATCGATGAGCAGTTCTTC
CASSLVQGIDEQFF
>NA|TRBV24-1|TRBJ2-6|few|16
TGTGCCACCAGTGATTTGGGGCCTTCTGGGGCCAACGTCCTGACTTTC
CATSDLGPSGANVLTF
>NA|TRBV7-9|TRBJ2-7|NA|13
TGTGCCAGCAGCTTTACCGGGGGCGCCGAGCAGTACTTC
CASSFTGGAEQYF
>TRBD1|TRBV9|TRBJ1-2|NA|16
TGTGCCAGCAGCCTTCACGCCGGACAGGGAGGGTATGGCTACACCTTC
CASSLHAGQGGYGYTF
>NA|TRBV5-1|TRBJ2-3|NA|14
TGCGCCAGCAGCGGGGCCGTTGGCACAGATACGCAGTATTTT
CASSGAVGTDTQYF
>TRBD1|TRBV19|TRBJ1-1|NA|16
TGTGCCAGTAGTACTCGGACAGGGGGCGCGAACACTGAAGCTTTCTTT
CASSTRTGGANTEAFF
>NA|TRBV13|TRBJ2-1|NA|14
TGTGCCAGCAGCTCCAGGGGGGACTACAATGAGCAGTTCTTC
CASSSRGDYNEQFF
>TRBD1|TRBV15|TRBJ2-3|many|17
TGTGCCACCAGCAGATCTAGACCCGGACAGGGCACAGATACGCAGTATTTT
CATSRSRPGQGTDTQYF